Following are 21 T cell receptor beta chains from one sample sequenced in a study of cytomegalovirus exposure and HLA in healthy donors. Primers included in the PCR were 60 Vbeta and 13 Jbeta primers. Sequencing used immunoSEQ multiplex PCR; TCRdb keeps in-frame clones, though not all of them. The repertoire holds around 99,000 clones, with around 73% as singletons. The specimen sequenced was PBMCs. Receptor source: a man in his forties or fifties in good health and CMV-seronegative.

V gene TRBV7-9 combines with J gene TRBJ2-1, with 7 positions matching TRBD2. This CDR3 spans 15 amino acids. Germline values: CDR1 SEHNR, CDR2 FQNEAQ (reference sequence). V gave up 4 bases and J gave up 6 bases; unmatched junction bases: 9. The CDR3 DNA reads TGTGCCAGCAGCTCGCAGCGGGGCCCTCCCAATGAGCAGTTCTTC. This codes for CASSSQRGPPNEQFF.

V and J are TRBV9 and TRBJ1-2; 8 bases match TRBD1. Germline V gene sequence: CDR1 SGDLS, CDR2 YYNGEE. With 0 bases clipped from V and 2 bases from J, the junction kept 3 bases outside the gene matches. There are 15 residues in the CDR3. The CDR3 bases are TGTGCCAGCAGCGTAGGGCAGGGGGCAAACTATGGCTACACCTTC. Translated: CASSVGQGANYGYTF.

The CDR3 sequence: CASSHQGASTDTQYF. The CDR3, as DNA: TGCGCCAGCAGCCACCAGGGGGCTAGCACAGATACGCAGTATTTT. The gene calls are TRBV4-1 and TRBJ2-3; TRBD1 matches at 8 bases. J was trimmed by 0 bases and V by 3 bases; bases with no gene match: 2. The germline V gene has CDR1 MGHRA and CDR2 YSYEKL. The CDR3 loop spans 15 amino acids.

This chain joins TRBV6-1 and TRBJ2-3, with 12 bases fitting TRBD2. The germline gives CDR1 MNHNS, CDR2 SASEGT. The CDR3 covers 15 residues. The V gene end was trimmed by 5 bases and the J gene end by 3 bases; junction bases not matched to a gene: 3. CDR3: CASSKGLAGTDTQYF. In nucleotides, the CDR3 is TGTGCCAGCAGTAAAGGACTAGCGGGGACAGATACGCAGTATTTT.

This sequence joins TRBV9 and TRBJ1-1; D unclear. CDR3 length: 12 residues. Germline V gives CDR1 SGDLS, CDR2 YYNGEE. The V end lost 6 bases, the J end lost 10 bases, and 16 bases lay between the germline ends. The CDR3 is CASKSDQSGAFF. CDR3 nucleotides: TGTGCCAGCAAATCCGACCAGTCGGGAGCTTTCTTT.

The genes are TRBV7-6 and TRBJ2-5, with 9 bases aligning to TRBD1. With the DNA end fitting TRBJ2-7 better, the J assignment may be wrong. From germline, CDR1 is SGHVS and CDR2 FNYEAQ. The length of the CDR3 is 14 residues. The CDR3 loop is CASSSGTGFYEQYF. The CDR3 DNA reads TGTGCCAGCAGCTCCGGGACAGGGTTCTACGAGCAGTACTTC.

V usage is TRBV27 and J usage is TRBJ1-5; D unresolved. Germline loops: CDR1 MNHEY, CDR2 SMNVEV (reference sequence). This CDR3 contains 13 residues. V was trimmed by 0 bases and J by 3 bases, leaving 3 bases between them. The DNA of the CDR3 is TGTGCCAGCAGTTTATCGTACAATCAGCCCCAGCATTTT. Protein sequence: CASSLSYNQPQHF.

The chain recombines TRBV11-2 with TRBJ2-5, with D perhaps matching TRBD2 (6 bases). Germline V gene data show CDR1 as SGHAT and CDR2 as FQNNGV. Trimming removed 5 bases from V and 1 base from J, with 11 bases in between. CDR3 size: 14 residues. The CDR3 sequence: CASSQGLSQETQYF. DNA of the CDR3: TGTGCCAGCAGCCAAGGACTAAGCCAAGAGACCCAGTACTTC. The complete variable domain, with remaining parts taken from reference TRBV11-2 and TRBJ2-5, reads EAGVAQSPRYKIIEKRQSVAFWCNPISGHATLYWYQQILGQGPKLLIQFQNNGVVDDSQLPKDRFSAERLKGVDSTLKIQPAKLEDSAVYLCASSQGLSQETQYFGPGTRLLVL.

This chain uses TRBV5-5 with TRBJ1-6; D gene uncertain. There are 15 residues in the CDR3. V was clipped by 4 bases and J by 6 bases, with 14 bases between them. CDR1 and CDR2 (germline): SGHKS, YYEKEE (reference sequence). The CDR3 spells CASSTWKGVNSPLHF. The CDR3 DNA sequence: TGTGCCAGCAGCACCTGGAAGGGAGTTAATTCACCCCTCCACTTT.

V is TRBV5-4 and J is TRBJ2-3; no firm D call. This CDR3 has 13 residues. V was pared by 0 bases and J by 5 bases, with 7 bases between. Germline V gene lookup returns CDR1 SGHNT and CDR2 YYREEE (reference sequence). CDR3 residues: CASSLDPLDTQYF. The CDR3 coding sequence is TGTGCCAGCAGCTTGGATCCGTTAGATACGCAGTATTTT.

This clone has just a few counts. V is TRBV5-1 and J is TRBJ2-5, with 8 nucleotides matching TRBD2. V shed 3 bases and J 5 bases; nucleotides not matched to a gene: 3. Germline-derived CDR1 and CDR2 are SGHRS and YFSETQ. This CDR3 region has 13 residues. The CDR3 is CASSSTSVETQYF. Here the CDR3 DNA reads TGCGCCAGCAGCTCGACTAGCGTGGAGACCCAGTACTTC.

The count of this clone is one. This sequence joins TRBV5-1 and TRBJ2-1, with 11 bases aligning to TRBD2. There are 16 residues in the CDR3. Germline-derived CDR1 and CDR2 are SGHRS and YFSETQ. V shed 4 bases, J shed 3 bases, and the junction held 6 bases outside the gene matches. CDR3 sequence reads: CASSPGLAAGYNEQFF. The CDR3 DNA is TGCGCCAGCAGCCCGGGACTAGCGGCGGGCTACAATGAGCAGTTCTTC. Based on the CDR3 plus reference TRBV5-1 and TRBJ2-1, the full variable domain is KAGVTQTPRYLIKTRGQQVTLSCSPISGHRSVSWYQQTPGQGLQFLFEYFSETQRNKGNFPGRFSGRQFSNSRSEMNVSTLELGDSALYLCASSPGLAAGYNEQFFGPGTRLTVL.

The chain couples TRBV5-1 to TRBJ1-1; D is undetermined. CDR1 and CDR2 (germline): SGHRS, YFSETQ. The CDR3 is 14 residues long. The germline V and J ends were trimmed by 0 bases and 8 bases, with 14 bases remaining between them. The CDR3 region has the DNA TGCGCCAGCAGCTTGGCCACGAAGACCAGGGAAGCTTTCTTT. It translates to CASSLATKTREAFF.

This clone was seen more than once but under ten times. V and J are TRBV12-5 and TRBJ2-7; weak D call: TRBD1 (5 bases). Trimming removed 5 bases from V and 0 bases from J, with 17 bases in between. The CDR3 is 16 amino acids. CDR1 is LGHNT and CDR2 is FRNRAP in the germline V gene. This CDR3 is CASGPSIRASSYEQYF. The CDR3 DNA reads TGTGCTAGTGGTCCTTCCATCAGGGCGAGCTCCTACGAGCAGTACTTC.

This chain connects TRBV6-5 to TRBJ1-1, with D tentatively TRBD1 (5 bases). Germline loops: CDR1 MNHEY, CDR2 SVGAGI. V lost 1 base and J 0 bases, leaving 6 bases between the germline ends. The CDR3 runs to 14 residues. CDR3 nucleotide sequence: TGTGCCAGCAGTTACTTAGGGGTGAACACTGAAGCTTTCTTT. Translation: CASSYLGVNTEAFF.

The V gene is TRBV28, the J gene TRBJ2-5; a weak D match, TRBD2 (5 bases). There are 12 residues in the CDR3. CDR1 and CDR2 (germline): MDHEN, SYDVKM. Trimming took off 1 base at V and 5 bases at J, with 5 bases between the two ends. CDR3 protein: CASSLSGETQYF. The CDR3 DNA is TGTGCCAGCAGTTTATCGGGGGAGACCCAGTACTTC.

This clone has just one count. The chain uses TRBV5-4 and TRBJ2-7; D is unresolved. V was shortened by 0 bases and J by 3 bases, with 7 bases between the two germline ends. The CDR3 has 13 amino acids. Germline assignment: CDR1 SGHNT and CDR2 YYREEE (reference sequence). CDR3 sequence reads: CASSLGPIYEQYF. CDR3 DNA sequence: TGTGCCAGCAGCTTGGGGCCCATCTACGAGCAGTACTTC.

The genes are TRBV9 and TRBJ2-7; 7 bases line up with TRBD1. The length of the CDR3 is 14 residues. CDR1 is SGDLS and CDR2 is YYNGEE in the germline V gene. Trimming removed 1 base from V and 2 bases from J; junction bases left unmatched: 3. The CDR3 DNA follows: TGTGCCAGCAGCGTATCCGACAGGGCCTACGAGCAGTACTTC. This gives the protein CASSVSDRAYEQYF.

CDR3 sequence: CATSRASGTDEQYF. In DNA form, the CDR3 reads TGTGCCACCAGCAGGGCTAGCGGGACGGACGAGCAGTACTTC. The rearrangement joins TRBV15 to TRBJ2-7; 9 bases are a match to TRBD2. This CDR3 contains 14 residues. After removal of 3 bases from V and 5 bases from J, the junction contained 5 bases not matched to a gene. Germline CDR1 is LNHNV and CDR2 is YYDKDF (reference sequence).

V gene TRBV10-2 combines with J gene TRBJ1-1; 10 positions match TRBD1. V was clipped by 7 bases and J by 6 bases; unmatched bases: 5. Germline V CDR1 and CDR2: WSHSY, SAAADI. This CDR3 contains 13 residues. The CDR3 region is CASIDRGLSEAFF. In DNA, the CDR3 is TGCGCCAGCATTGACAGGGGGCTGTCTGAAGCTTTCTTT.

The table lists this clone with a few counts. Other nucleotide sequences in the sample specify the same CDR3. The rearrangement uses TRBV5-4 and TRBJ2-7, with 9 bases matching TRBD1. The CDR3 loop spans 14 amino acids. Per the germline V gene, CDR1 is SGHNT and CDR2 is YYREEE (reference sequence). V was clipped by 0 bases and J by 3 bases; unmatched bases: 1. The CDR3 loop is CASSLGQGGYEQYF. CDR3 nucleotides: TGTGCCAGCAGCTTGGGACAGGGGGGCTACGAGCAGTACTTC.